The 27 T cell receptor beta chains presented below share a single source sample, sequenced in a study of T-cell reconstitution after alpha-beta-depleted transplantation in children (dated by TCRdb to 2016 to 2017). The library was produced with PCR. The instrument was an Illumina HiSeq 2500. TCR libraries were prepared with molecular barcoding, using unique molecular identifiers to normalize TCRbeta repertoire quantification. TCRdb passed the public sequencing reads through fastp at Q25 and MiXCR, retaining productive beta sequences. All rows with the same CDR3 protein become a single entry with the most common DNA and genes. For this sample the table gives hundreds of thousands of distinct CDR3 sequences, of which under 15% were detected only once. In total, the top ten clones hold around 0.79% of the sample. The treatment or condition label, as the study defines it: allogeneic hematopoietic cell transplantation with graft depleted of TCRalphabeta T cells and CD19 B cells.

This specimen was PBMCs, taken before TCRalphabeta/CD19-depleted stem cell transplant. All receptors come from a girl aged 2-10 years with congenital amegakaryocytic thrombocytopenia, due to receive a stem cell transplant.

The rearrangement uses TRBV15 and TRBJ2-7; D is unresolved. Trimming took off 5 bases at V and 2 bases at J, with 13 bases between the two ends. Germline V lookup: CDR1 LNHNV, CDR2 YYDKDF (reference sequence). This CDR3 is 14 amino acids long. For the CDR3, the DNA is TGTGCCACCAGCGAGACCCTCTCGACCTACGAGCAGTACTTC. Encoded protein: CATSETLSTYEQYF.

This clonotype came up many times. The V gene is TRBV12-3 or TRBV12-4, the J gene TRBJ1-5; D gene unclear. The CDR3 contains 14 residues. Trimming took 8 bases from V and 0 from J, leaving 11 bases between them. The DNA of the CDR3 is TGTGCCAGCGCCAAACGGGATAGCAATCAGCCCCAGCATTTT. Residues: CASAKRDSNQPQHF.

In this sample, this clonotype turned up a few times. This CDR3 is CASSQVPGDGSRLGTDTQYF. The CDR3 DNA is TGTGCCAGCAGCCAAGTCCCAGGGGACGGGAGTAGGCTTGGCACAGATACGCAGTATTTT. J is TRBJ2-3 and V is TRBV3-1; TRBD1 or TRBD2 may be the D gene (6 bases each). The V and J ends lost 1 base and 1 base respectively, with 24 bases between them. This CDR3 is 20 amino acids long. Germline lookup yields CDR1 LGHDT and CDR2 YNNKEL (reference sequence).

This clonotype was recorded many times. This chain joins TRBV10-1 and TRBJ2-3, with D uncertain. V shed 3 bases and J shed 2 bases, with 6 bases lying between them. The CDR3 is made up of 13 amino acids. Looked up from germline, CDR1 is WNHNN and CDR2 is SYGVQD (reference sequence). This CDR3 is CASSDLPTDTQYF. In nucleotides, the CDR3 is TGCGCCAGCAGTGACCTGCCCACAGATACGCAGTATTTT.

This clonotype occurred many times. V and J are TRBV6-1 and TRBJ1-4; D ambiguous. The CDR3 runs 14 residues. V dropped 3 bases and J dropped 8 bases, with 13 bases sitting between them. CDR1 and CDR2 (germline): MNHNS, SASEGT. The CDR3 nucleotides read TGTGCCAGCAGTGATACCGGGATCGACGAAAAACTGTTTTTT. Translating gives CASSDTGIDEKLFF.

At least ten counts were recorded for this clonotype. V is TRBV20-1 and J is TRBJ2-5; D remains ambiguous. Germline V gene data show CDR1 as DFQATT and CDR2 as SNEGSKA (reference sequence). Trimming took 3 bases from V and 0 from J, leaving 17 bases between them. CDR3 length: 16 residues. The CDR3 region is CSARVELRVYQETQYF. CDR3 in DNA: TGCAGTGCTAGGGTGGAACTCCGGGTGTACCAAGAGACCCAGTACTTC.

This clonotype was detected many times. The chain links TRBV30 to TRBJ2-1, with 9 positions matching TRBD2. The V gene's germline CDR1 is GTSNPN and CDR2 SVGIG (reference sequence). Trimming cost V 3 bases and J 9 bases; bases outside gene matches: 6. CDR3 length: 13 amino acids. The CDR3 nucleotides read TGTGCCTGGAGGGGACTAGCTTCAGGTGAGCAGTTCTTC. Translated: CAWRGLASGEQFF. Using reference TRBV30 and TRBJ2-1 for the parts outside the CDR3, the full variable domain is SQTIHQWPATLVQPVGSPLSLECTVEGTSNPNLYWYRQAAGRGLQLLFYSVGIGQISSEVPQNLSASRPQDRQFILSSKKLLLSDSGFYLCAWRGLASGEQFFGPGTRLTVL.

This clonotype was seen many times. The genes are TRBV7-8 and TRBJ2-2; D is possibly TRBD2 (5 bases). The ends were cut back, 4 bases at V and 6 bases at J, with 21 bases in the middle. Germline CDR1 reads SGHVS; CDR2 reads FQNEAQ. The CDR3 is 17 amino acids. The CDR3 nucleotides are TGTGCCAGCAGCTCTACCACCTACCGAAAGGGAGCCGGGGAGCTGTTTTTT. Its translation is CASSSTTYRKGAGELFF.

This clonotype appeared once. A much larger clone differs from this one at a single base, so this may be a read error. Written as DNA, the CDR3 is TGTGCCAGCAACCACCGACGAAGACCGCGGGCTAGGAGCACTGAATCTTTCTTT. It is translated as CASNHRRRPRARSTESFF. The chain carries TRBV5-6 and TRBJ1-1, with unresolved D. Per germline, CDR1 SGHDT and CDR2 YYEEEE. The CDR3 length is 18 residues.

On this clonotype itself: Its ends do not fully match the called genes, so a read error is possible. The gene calls are TRBV20-1 and TRBJ2-1; 8 bases align to TRBD2. The CDR3 has 18 amino acids. CDR1 and CDR2 (germline): DFQATT, SNEGSKA (reference sequence). The CDR3 sequence is CCASFPAGGPGSYNEQFF. CDR3 sequence (DNA): TGCTGTGCTAGTTTTCCGGCGGGAGGACCGGGCTCCTACAATGAGCAGTTCTTC.

This clonotype appeared many times. CDR3 protein: CAISESGIVSGEQYF. In DNA, the CDR3 is TGTGCCATCAGTGAGTCAGGGATCGTGTCTGGGGAGCAGTACTTC. The chain recombines TRBV10-3 with TRBJ2-7, with D unclear. The length of the CDR3 is 15 residues. Germline-derived CDR1 and CDR2 are ENHRY and SYGVKD. Trimming took 0 bases from V and 7 from J, leaving 16 bases between them.

This rearrangement joins TRBV2 to TRBJ1-2; D gene unclear. The CDR3 has 12 amino acids. The germline V gene encodes CDR1 SNHLY and CDR2 FYNNEI. V shed 6 bases and J shed 6 bases, with 11 bases lying between them. The CDR3 loop reads CASRSGYNGYTF. The CDR3 nucleotides read TGTGCCAGCAGGTCAGGTTACAATGGCTACACCTTC.

A word on this clonotype: Given a much more abundant clone one base away, this may be a read error. This chain uses TRBV12-3 or TRBV12-4 with TRBJ2-1, with 7 positions matching TRBD2. The CDR3 loop spans 14 amino acids. The CDR3 region has the DNA TGTGCCAGCGGTTTCGGCGGGAGAGCGAATGAGCAGTTCTTC. Amino acid sequence: CASGFGGRANEQFF.

The chain has TRBV20-1 and TRBJ2-7; D is ambiguous. This CDR3 is built from 13 residues. Trimming shortened V by 3 bases and J by 5 bases, and 14 bases separated the two germline ends. Germline V gene lookup returns CDR1 DFQATT and CDR2 SNEGSKA (reference sequence). The CDR3 DNA sequence: TGCAGTGCTAGGAAGGGTAGTCCTCACGAGCAGTACTTC. It yields the protein CSARKGSPHEQYF.

The CDR3 DNA is TGTGCCAGCAGTCCCACTAGCGGGAGGCCAGAGACCCAGTACTTC. Encoded protein: CASSPTSGRPETQYF. This chain uses TRBV27 with TRBJ2-5; 12 bases map to TRBD2. This CDR3 comprises 15 residues. V dropped 5 bases and J dropped 4; count of bases not matched to a gene: 5. Germline lookup yields CDR1 MNHEY and CDR2 SMNVEV (reference sequence).

This clonotype was recorded many times. The rearrangement links TRBV5-1 to TRBJ1-2; perhaps TRBD1 as D (6 bases). This CDR3 has 15 amino acids. From germline, CDR1 is SGHRS and CDR2 YFSETQ. Trimming shortened V by 0 bases and J by 4 bases, and 13 bases separated the two germline ends. The CDR3 DNA reads as TGCGCCAGCAGCTTGGCACAGGGATGGGGCTATGGCTACACCTTC. It encodes CASSLAQGWGYGYTF.

This clonotype has just a few counts. The chain combines TRBV5-1 with TRBJ2-7; 7 bases line up with TRBD2. The CDR3 is 16 residues long. Unmatched junction bases numbered 10, after V lost 1 base and J lost 3 bases. Germline CDR1 reads SGHRS; CDR2 reads YFSETQ. Written as DNA, the CDR3 is TGCGCCAGCAGCTTGACTCGGGGGGACCATGGCTACGAGCAGTACTTC. Translation: CASSLTRGDHGYEQYF.

This clonotype was detected many times. V gene TRBV9 combines with J gene TRBJ2-1; no firm D call. Per germline, CDR1 SGDLS and CDR2 YYNGEE. This CDR3 contains 16 residues. V was pared by 4 bases and J by 0 bases, with 14 bases between. The CDR3 here is CASSPVITSSYNEQFF. The CDR3 region has the DNA TGTGCCAGCAGCCCTGTCATCACGAGCTCCTACAATGAGCAGTTCTTC.

The chain uses TRBV5-1 and TRBJ2-7; 8 bases line up with TRBD1. CDR3 length equals 16 residues. V dropped 0 bases and J dropped 3; count of bases not matched to a gene: 8. The germline V gene encodes CDR1 SGHRS and CDR2 YFSETQ. CDR3 in amino acids: CASSLAGDRSLYEQYF. The CDR3 DNA reads as TGCGCCAGCAGCTTGGCTGGGGACAGGAGCCTCTACGAGCAGTACTTC.

V gene TRBV12-3 or TRBV12-4 combines with J gene TRBJ2-3; D call uncertain. Trimming removed 5 bases at V and 2 bases at J, with 11 bases between. The length of the CDR3 is 14 residues. The CDR3 DNA is TGTGCCAGCAGTACCGGGCCCATCACAGATACGCAGTATTTT. Protein sequence: CASSTGPITDTQYF.

This clonotype showed up just a few times. The chain couples TRBV12-3 or TRBV12-4 to TRBJ2-1; 9 positions match TRBD2. The CDR3 runs to 16 residues. V shed 6 bases and J 6 bases; nucleotides not matched to a gene: 12. The CDR3 loop reads CASSSPGTSSINEQFF. In DNA form, the CDR3 reads TGTGCCAGCAGCTCACCCGGGACTAGCTCTATCAATGAGCAGTTCTTC.

This clonotype was counted at least ten times. The rearrangement joins TRBV5-1 to TRBJ2-3; D is undetermined. Germline loops: CDR1 SGHRS, CDR2 YFSETQ. The CDR3 is 13 amino acids. Trimming removed 3 bases at V and 4 bases at J, with 9 bases between. CDR3 loop: CASSSEVPDTQYF. CDR3 bases: TGCGCCAGCAGCTCCGAAGTCCCAGATACGCAGTATTTT.

The genes are TRBV6-1 and TRBJ1-1, with D possibly TRBD1 on 6 matching bases. Germline V gives CDR1 MNHNS, CDR2 SASEGT. The length of the CDR3 is 13 residues. The V end lost 6 bases, the J end lost 5 bases, and 13 bases lay between the germline ends. The CDR3 DNA sequence: TGTGCCAGCAGACGGACAGTTTCGACTGAAGCTTTCTTT. This translates into CASRRTVSTEAFF.

The gene calls are TRBV5-5 and TRBJ1-1, with D unclear. The CDR3 has 15 residues. Germline V gene lookup returns CDR1 SGHKS and CDR2 YYEKEE (reference sequence). With 0 bases removed from V and 8 bases from J, the gap between germline ends came to 17 bases. The CDR3 DNA sequence: TGTGCCAGCAGCTTGGGTTCCTACACCTTGTCAGAAGCTTTCTTT. Residues: CASSLGSYTLSEAFF.

The chain is built from TRBV19 and TRBJ1-5, with D perhaps matching TRBD1 (6 bases). Germline CDR1 LNHDA, CDR2 SQIVND (reference sequence). V was pared by 5 bases and J by 1 base, with 15 bases between. This CDR3 region has 16 residues. The CDR3 sequence: CASSLRGALSNQPQHF. The CDR3 nucleotides are TGTGCCAGTAGTCTCCGGGGGGCCCTGAGCAATCAGCCCCAGCATTTT.

This clonotype was detected only a few times. The V and J genes are TRBV29-1 and TRBJ1-2; 10 nucleotides agree with TRBD1. Trimming at V came to 3 bases and at J to 6 bases, leaving 16 bases not matched to a gene. Germline-derived CDR1 and CDR2 are SQVTM and ANQGSEA. The CDR3 sequence is 17 residues long. The CDR3 protein is CSVDEGLETGGVDGYTF. CDR3 bases: TGCAGCGTTGATGAGGGATTGGAGACAGGGGGCGTGGATGGCTACACCTTC.

V is TRBV5-1 and J is TRBJ2-1, with TRBD2 identical over 7 bases. The CDR3 covers 16 residues. V lost 3 bases, J lost 4 bases, and 10 bases stayed unmatched. In germline, CDR1 is SGHRS, CDR2 YFSETQ. CDR3 DNA: TGCGCCAGCAGCTCTTCGGTGGGGGAGGGGTACAATGAGCAGTTCTTC. This codes for CASSSSVGEGYNEQFF.